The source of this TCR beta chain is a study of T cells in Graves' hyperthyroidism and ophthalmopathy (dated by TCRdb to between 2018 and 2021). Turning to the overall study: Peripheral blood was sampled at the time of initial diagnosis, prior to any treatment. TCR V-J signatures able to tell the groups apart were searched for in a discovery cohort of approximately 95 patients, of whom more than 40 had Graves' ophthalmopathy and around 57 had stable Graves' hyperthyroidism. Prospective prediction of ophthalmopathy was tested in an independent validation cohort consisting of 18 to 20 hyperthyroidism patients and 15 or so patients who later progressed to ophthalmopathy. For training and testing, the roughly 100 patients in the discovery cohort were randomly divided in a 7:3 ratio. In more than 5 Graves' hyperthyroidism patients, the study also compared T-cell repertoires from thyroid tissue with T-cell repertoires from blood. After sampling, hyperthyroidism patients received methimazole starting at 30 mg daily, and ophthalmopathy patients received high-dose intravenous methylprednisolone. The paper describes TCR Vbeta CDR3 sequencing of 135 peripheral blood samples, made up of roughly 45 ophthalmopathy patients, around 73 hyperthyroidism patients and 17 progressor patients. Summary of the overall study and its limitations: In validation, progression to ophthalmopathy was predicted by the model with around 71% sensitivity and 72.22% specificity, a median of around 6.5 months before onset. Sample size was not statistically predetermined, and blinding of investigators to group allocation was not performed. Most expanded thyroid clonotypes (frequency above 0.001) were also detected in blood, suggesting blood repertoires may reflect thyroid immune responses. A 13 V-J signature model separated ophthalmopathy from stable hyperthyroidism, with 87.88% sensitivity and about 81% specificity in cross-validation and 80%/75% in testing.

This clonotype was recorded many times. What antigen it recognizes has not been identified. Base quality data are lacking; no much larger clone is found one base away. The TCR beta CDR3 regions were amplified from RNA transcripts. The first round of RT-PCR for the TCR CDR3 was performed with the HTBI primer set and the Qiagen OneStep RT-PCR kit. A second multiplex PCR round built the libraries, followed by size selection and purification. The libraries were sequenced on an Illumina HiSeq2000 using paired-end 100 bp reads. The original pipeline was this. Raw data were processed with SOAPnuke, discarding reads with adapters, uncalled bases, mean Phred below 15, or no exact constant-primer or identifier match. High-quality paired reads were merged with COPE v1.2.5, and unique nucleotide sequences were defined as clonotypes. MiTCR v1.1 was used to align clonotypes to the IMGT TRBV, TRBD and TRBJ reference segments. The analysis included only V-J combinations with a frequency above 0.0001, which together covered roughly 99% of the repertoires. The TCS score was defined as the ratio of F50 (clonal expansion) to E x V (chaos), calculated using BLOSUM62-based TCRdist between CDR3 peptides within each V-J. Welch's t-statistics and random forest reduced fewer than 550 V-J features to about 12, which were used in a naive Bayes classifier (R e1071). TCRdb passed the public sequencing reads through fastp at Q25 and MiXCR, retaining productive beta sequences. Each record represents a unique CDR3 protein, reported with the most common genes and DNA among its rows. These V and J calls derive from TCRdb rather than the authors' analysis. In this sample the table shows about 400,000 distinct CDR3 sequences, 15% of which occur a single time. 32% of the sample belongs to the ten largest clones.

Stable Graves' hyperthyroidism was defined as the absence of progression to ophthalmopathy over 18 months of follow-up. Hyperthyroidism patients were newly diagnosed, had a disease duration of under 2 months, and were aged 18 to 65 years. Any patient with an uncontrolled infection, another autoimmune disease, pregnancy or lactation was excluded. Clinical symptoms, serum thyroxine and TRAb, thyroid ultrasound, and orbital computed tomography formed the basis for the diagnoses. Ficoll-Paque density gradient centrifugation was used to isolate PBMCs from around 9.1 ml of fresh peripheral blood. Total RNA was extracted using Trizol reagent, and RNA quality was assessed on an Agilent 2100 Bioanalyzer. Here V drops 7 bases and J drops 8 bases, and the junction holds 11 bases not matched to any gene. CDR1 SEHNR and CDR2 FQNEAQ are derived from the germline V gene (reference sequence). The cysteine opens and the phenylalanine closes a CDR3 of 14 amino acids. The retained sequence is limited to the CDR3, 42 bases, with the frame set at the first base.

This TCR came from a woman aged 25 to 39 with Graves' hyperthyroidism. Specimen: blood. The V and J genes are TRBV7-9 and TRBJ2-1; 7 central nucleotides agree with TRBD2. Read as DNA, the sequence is TGTGCCAGCACCCGTAGCGGGCCGCGGGATGAGCAGTTCTTC. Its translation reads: CASTRSGPRDEQFF.